Reported below is one T cell receptor (beta chain). This sample was taken from a study of Ad26.COV2.S vaccination and SARS-CoV-2 variants. Treatment indicated: roughly 18 received Ad26.COV2.S at low or high dose, single or two shots; several received placebo; per-sample allocation not given. Each sample was drawn 63 days after the first injection (of vaccine or placebo). Assay: immunoSEQ multiplex PCR; the TCRdb copy retains only in-frame clones and omits some. Among hundreds of thousands of clones, approximately 86% were seen once, and the ten largest hold over 8.5%. The material was peripheral blood, obtained in a trial of Ad26.COV2.S vaccine versus placebo. The receptor comes from a person between 18 and 65 years old who received the Ad26.COV2.S COVID-19 vaccine or a placebo.

The CDR3 DNA sequence: TGTGCCAGCTCACCCTTAAGGGACAGGGGGAACGAGCAGTACTTC. It encodes CASSPLRDRGNEQYF. The chain recombines TRBV18 with TRBJ2-7; 11 positions agree with TRBD1. The CDR3 loop spans 15 amino acids. V gave up 3 bases and J gave up 5 bases; unmatched junction bases: 6. Germline V lookup: CDR1 KGHSH, CDR2 LQKENI. Full variable domain (rest looked up from reference TRBV18 and TRBJ2-7): NAGVMQNPRHLVRRRGQEARLRCSPMKGHSHVYWYRQLPEEGLKFMVYLQKENIIDESGMPKERFSAEFPKEGPSILRIQQVVRGDSAAYFCASSPLRDRGNEQYFGPGTRLTVT.